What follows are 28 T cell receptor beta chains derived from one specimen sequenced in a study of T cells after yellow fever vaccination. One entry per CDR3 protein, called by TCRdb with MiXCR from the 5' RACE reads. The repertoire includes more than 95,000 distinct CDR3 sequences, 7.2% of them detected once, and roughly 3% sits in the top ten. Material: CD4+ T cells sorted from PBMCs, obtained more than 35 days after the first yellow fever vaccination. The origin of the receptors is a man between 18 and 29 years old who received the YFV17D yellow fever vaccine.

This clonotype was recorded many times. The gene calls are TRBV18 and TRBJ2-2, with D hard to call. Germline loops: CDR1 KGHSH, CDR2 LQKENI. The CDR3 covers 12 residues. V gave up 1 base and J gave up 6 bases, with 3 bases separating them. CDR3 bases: TGTGCCAGCTCACCACTTGCCGGGGAGCTGTTTTTT. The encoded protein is CASSPLAGELFF.

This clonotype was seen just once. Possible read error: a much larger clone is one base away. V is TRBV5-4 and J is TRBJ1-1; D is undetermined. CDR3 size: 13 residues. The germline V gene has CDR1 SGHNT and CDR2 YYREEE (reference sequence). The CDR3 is CPSSFDVNTEAFF. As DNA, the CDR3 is TGTCCCAGCAGCTTTGACGTGAACACTGAAGCTTTCTTT.

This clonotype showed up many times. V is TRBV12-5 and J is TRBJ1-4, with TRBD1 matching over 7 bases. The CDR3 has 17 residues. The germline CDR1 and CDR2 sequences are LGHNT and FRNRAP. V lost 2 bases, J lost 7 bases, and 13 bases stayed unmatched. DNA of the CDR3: TGTGCTAGTGGTTTGACCGCTTACAGGGGAAGAAGTGAAAAACTGTTTTTT. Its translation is CASGLTAYRGRSEKLFF. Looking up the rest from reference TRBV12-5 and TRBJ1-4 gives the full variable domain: DARVTQTPRHKVTEMGQEVTMRCQPILGHNTVFWYRQTMMQGLELLAYFRNRAPLDDSGMPKDRFSAEMPDATLATLKIQPSEPRDSAVYFCASGLTAYRGRSEKLFFGSGTQLSVL.

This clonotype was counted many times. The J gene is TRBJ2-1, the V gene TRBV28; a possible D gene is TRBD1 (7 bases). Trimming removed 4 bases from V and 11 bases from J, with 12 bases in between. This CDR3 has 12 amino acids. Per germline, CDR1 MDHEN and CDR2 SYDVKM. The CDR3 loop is CASSSQGGQQFF. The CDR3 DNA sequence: TGTGCCAGCAGTTCTCAGGGGGGCCAGCAGTTCTTC.

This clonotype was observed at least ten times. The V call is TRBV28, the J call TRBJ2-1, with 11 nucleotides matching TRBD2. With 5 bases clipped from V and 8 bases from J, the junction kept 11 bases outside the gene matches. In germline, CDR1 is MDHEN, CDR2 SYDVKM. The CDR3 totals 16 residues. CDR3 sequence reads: CASSPPPSGGTHEQFF. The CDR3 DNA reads TGTGCCAGCAGTCCCCCCCCTAGCGGGGGGACCCATGAGCAGTTCTTC.

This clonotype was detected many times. The CDR3 reads CASSFERSHYNEQFF. The CDR3 coding sequence is TGTGCCAGCAGCTTTGAGCGGAGCCACTACAATGAGCAGTTCTTC. The chain uses TRBV5-5 and TRBJ2-1; weak D call: TRBD2 (5 bases). This CDR3 region has 15 residues. The germline CDR1 and CDR2 sequences are SGHKS and YYEKEE (reference sequence). Trimming took off 2 bases at V and 3 bases at J, with 12 bases between the two ends.

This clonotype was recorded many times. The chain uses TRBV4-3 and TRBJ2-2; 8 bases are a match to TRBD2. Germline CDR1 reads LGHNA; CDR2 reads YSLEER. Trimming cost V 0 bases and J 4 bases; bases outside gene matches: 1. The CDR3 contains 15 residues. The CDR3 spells CASSQDSGVTGELFF. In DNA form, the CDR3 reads TGCGCCAGCAGCCAAGATAGCGGGGTCACCGGGGAGCTGTTTTTT.

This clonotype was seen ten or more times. CDR3 region: CASSHRKTSGGPPARGANVLTF. The CDR3 coding sequence is TGCGCCAGCAGCCACCGCAAAACTAGCGGGGGTCCACCGGCGCGGGGGGCCAACGTCCTGACTTTC. The chain carries TRBV4-1 and TRBJ2-6, with TRBD2 matching 11 bases. There are 22 residues in the CDR3. The germline CDR1 and CDR2 sequences are MGHRA and YSYEKL. J was trimmed by 4 bases and V by 3 bases; bases with no gene match: 20.

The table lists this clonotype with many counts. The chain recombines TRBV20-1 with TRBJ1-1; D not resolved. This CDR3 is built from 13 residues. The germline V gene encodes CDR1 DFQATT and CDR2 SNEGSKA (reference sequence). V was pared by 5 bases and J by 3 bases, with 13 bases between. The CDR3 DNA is TGCAGTGCTTCCCGAACCCATCACACTGAAGCTTTCTTT. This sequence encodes CSASRTHHTEAFF.

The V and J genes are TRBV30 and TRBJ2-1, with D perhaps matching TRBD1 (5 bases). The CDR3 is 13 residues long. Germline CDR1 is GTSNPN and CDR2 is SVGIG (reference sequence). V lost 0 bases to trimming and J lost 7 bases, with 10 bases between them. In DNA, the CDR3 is TGTGCCTGGAGTGTCCCCAGGGTTAATGAGCAGTTCTTC. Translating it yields CAWSVPRVNEQFF.

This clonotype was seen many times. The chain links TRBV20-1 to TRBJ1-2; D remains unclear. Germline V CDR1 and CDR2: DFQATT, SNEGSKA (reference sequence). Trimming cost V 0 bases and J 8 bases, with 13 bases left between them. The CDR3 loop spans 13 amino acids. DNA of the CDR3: TGCAGTGCTAGAGATGGGTTCTATGTCGGCTACACCTTC. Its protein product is CSARDGFYVGYTF.

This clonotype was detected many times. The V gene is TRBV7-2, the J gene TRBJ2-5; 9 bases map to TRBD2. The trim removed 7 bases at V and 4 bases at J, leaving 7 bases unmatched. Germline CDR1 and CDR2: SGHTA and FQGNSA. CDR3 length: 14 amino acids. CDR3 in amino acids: CASNRGLAVETQYF. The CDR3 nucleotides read TGTGCCAGCAACCGGGGACTAGCTGTAGAGACCCAGTACTTC.

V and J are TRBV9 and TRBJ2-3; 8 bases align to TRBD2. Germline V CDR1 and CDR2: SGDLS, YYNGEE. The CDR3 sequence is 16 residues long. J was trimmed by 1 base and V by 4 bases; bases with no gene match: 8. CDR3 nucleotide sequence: TGTGCCAGCAGCCCGAGCGGGGGTCCCGGCACAGATACGCAGTATTTT. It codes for CASSPSGGPGTDTQYF. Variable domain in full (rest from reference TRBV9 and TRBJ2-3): DSGVTQTPKHLITATGQRVTLRCSPRSGDLSVYWYQQSLDQGLQFLIQYYNGEERAKGNILERFSAQQFPDLHSELNLSSLELGDSALYFCASSPSGGPGTDTQYFGPGTRLTVL.

As DNA, the CDR3 is TGTGCCAGCACGGGCGAAGGGCTATCGAGCTCCTATAATTCACCCCTCCACTTT. Protein product: CASTGEGLSSSYNSPLHF. The J gene is TRBJ1-6, the V gene TRBV6-2 or TRBV6-3; D ambiguous. V was pared by 7 bases and J by 0 bases, with 19 bases between. Germline V lookup: CDR1 MNHEY, CDR2 SVGEGT. The CDR3 spans 18 residues.

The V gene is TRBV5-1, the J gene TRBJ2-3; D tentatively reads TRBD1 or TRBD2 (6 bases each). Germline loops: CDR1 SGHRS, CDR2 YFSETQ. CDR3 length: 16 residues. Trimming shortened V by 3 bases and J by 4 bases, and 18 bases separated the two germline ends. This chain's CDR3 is CASSSIWGASSDTQYF. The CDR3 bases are TGCGCCAGCAGCTCAATATGGGGGGCGTCGTCAGATACGCAGTATTTT.

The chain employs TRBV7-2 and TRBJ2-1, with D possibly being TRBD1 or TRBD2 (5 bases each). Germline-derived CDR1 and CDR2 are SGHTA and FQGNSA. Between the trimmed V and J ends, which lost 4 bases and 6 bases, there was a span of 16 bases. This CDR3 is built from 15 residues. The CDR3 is CASSSLGPRRNEQFF. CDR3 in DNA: TGTGCCAGCAGCTCCTTGGGACCCCGACGCAATGAGCAGTTCTTC.

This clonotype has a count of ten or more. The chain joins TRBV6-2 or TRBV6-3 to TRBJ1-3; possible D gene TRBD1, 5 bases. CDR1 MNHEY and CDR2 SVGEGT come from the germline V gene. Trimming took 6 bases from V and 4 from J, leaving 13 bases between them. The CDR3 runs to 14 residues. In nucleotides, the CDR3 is TGTGCCAGCAGGCCTACGGGACTCGGAAACACCATATATTTT. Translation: CASRPTGLGNTIYF.

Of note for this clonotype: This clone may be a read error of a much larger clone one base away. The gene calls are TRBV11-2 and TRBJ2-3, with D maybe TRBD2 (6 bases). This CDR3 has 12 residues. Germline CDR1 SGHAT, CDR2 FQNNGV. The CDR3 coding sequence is TGTGGCAGCAGCTCGGGGGTGGATACGCAGTATTTT. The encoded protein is CGSSSGVDTQYF.

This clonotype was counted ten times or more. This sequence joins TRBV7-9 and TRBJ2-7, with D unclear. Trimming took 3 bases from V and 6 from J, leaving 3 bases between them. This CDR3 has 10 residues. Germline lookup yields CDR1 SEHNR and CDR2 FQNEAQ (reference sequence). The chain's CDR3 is CASSFGEQYV. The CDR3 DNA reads TGTGCCAGCAGCTTCGGCGAGCAGTACGTC.

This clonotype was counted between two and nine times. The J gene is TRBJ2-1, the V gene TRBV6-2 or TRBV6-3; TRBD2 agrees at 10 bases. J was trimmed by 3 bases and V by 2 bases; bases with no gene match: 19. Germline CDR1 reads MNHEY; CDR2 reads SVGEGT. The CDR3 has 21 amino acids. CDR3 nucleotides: TGTGCCAGCAGTTACCCCAGTAGCGGGGGGCCCCCGGGGAGTGTCTACAATGAGCAGTTCTTC. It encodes CASSYPSSGGPPGSVYNEQFF.

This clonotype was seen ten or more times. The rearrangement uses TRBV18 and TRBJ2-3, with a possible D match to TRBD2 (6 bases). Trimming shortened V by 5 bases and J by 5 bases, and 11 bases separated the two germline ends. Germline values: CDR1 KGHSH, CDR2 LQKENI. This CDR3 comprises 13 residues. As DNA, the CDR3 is TGTGCCAGCTCAACCGGGAGCGGAGATACGCAGTATTTT. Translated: CASSTGSGDTQYF.

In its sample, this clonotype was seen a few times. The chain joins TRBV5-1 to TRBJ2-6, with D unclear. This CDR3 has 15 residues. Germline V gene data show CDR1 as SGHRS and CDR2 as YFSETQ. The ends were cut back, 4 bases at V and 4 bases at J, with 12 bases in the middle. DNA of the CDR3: TGCGCCAGCAGCGACGGGTTTACCGGGGCCAACGTCCTGACTTTC. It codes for CASSDGFTGANVLTF.

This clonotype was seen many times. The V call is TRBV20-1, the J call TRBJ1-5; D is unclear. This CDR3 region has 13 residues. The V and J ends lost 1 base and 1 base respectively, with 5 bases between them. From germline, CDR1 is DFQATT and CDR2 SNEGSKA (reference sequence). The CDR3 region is CSARGDSNQPQHF. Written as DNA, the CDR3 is TGCAGTGCTAGAGGAGACAGCAATCAGCCCCAGCATTTT.

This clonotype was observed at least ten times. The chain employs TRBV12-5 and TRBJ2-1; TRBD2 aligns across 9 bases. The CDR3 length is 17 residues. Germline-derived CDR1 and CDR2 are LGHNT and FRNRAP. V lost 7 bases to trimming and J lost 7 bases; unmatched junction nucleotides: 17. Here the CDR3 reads CASALRGAGGVLNEQFF. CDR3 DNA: TGTGCTAGTGCCCTACGGGGAGCGGGGGGAGTATTGAATGAGCAGTTCTTC.

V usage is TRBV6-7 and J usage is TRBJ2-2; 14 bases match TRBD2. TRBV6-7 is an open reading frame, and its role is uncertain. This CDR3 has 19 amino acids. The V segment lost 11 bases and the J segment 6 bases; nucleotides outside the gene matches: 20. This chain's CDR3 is CARCSQPTSGGARAGELFF. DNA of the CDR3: TGTGCCCGCTGTTCGCAACCGACTAGCGGGGGGGCGAGGGCCGGGGAGCTGTTTTTT.

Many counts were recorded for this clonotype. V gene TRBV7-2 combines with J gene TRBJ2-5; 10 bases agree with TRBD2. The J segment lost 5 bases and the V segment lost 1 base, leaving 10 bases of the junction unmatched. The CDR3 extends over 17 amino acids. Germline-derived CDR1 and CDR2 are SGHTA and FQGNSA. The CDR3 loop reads CASSLVSASGGGETQYF. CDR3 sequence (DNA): TGTGCCAGCAGCTTAGTTTCGGCTAGCGGGGGTGGGGAGACCCAGTACTTC.

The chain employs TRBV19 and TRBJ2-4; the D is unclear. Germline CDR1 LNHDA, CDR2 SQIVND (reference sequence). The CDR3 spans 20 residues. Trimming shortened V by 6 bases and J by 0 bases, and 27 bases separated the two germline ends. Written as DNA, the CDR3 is TGTGCCAGTAGACCCCCCCTGGGCCTAGACCCGATCTTAGCCAAAAACATTCAGTACTTC. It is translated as CASRPPLGLDPILAKNIQYF.

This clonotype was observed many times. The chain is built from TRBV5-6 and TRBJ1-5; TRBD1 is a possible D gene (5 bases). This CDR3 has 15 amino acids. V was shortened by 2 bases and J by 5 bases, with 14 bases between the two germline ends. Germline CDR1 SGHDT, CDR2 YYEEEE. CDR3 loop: CASSLLGQPDQPQHF. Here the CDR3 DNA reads TGTGCCAGCAGCTTACTCGGACAACCCGATCAGCCCCAGCATTTT.